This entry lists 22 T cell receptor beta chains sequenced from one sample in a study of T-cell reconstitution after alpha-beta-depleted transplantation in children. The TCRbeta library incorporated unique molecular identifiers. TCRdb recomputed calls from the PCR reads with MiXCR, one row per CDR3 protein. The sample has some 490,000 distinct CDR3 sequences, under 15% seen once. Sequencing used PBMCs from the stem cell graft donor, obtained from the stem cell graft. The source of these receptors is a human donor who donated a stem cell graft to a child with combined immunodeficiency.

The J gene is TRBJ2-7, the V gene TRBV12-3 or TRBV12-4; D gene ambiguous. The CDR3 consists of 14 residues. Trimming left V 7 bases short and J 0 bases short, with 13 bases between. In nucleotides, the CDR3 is TGTGCCAGCACTGGTTGGGCCAGCTCCTACGAGCAGTACTTC. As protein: CASTGWASSYEQYF.

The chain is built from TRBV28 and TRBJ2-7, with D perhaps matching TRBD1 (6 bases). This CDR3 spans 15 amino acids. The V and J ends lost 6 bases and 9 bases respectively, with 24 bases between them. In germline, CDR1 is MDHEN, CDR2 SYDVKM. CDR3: CASRSTGIYELGQYF. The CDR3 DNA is TGTGCCAGCAGGTCTACAGGGATCTACGAGCTAGGGCAGTACTTC.

CDR3 DNA: TGCAGTGCTAGGGCTAGCGGGGTGGGGGGTTACAATGAGCAGTTCTTC. Amino acid sequence: CSARASGVGGYNEQFF. The V gene is TRBV20-1, the J gene TRBJ2-1; 9 bases align to TRBD2. With V trimmed by 3 bases and J by 4 bases, 10 bases remained unmatched. This CDR3 has 16 amino acids. The germline V gene has CDR1 DFQATT and CDR2 SNEGSKA (reference sequence).

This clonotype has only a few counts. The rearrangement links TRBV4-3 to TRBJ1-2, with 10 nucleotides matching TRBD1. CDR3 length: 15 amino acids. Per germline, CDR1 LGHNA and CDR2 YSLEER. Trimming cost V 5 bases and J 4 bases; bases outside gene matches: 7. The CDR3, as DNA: TGCGCCAGCAGCTCCGGGACAGGGGTTCCCTATGGCTACACCTTC. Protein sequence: CASSSGTGVPYGYTF.

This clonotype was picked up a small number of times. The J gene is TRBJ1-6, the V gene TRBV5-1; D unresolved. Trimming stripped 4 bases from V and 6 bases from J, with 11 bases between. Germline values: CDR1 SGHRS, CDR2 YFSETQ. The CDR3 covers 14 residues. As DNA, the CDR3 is TGCGCCAGCAGCGGACGGACGGGTAATTCACCCCTCCACTTT. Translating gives CASSGRTGNSPLHF.

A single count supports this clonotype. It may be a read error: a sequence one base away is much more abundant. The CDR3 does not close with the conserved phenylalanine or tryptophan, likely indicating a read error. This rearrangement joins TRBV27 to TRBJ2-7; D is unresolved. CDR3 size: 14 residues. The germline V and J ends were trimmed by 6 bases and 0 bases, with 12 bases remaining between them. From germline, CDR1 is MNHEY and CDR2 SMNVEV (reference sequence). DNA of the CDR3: TGTGCCAGCAGAACAGACATGCGCTCCTACGAGCAGTACTAC. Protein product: CASRTDMRSYEQYY.

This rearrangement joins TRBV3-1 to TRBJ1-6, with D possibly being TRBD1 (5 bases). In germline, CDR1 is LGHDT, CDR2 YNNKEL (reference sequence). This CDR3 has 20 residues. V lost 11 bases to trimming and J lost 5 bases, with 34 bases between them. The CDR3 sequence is CACSKGVPGSSTLDNSPLHF. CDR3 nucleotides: TGTGCCTGCTCCAAAGGGGTTCCAGGGTCGTCGACCCTCGATAATTCACCCCTCCACTTT.

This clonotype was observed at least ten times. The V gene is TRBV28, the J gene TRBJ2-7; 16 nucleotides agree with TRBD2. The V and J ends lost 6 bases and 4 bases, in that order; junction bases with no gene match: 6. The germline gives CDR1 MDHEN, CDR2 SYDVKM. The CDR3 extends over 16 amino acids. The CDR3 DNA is TGTGCCAGCAGCCTGGGGACTAGCGGGGGGGAGTACGAGCAGTACTTC. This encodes CASSLGTSGGEYEQYF. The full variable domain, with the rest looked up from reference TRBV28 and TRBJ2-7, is DVKVTQSSRYLVKRTGEKVFLECVQDMDHENMFWYRQDPGLGLRLIYFSYDVKMKEKGDIPEGYSVSREKKERFSLILESASTNQTSMYLCASSLGTSGGEYEQYFGPGTRLTVT.

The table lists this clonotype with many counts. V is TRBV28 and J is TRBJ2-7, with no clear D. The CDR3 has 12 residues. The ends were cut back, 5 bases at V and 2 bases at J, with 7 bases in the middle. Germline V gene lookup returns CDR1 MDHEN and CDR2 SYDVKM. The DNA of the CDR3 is TGTGCCAGCAGTGTAAGCACCTACGAGCAGTACTTC. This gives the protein CASSVSTYEQYF.

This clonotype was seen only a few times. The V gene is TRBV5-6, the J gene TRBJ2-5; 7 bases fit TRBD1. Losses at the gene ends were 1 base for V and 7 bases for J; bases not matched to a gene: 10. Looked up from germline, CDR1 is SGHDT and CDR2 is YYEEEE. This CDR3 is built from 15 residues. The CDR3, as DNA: TGTGCCAGCAGCTTGCCCCGGGACAGTGCCACGACCCAGTACTTC. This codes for CASSLPRDSATTQYF.

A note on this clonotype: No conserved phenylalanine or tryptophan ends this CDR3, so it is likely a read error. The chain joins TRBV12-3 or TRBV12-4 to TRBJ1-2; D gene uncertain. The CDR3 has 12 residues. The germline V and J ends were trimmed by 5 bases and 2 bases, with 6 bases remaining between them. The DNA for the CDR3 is TGTGCCAGCAGTGGAGGGAACTATGGCTACACCTAC. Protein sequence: CASSGGNYGYTY.

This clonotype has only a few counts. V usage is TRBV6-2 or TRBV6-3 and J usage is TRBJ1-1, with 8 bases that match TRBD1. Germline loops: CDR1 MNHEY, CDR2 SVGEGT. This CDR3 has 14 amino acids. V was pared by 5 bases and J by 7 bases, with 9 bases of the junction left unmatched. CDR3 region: CASSTRQGFGEAFF. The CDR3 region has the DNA TGTGCCAGCAGTACGCGACAGGGGTTCGGTGAAGCTTTCTTT.

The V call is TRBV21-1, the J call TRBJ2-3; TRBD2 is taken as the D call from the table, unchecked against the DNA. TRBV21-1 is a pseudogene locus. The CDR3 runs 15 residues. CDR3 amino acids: CASSSPSRNKDTQYF. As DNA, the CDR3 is TGTGCCAGCAGCTCCCCCTCCCGTAACAAAGATACGCAGTATTTT.

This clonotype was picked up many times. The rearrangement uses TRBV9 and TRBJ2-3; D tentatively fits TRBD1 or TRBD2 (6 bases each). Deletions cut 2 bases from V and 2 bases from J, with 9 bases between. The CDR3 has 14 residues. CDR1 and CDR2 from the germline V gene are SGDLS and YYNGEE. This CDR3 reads CASSVEGVTDTQYF. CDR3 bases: TGTGCCAGCAGCGTGGAGGGGGTCACAGATACGCAGTATTTT.

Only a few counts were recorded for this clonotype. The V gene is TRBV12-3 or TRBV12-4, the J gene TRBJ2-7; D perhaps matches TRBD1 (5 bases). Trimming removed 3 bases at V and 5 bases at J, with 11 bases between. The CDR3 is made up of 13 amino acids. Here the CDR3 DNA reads TGTGCCAGCAGTTTTAAAGGGGTTGACGAGCAGTACTTC. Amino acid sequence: CASSFKGVDEQYF.

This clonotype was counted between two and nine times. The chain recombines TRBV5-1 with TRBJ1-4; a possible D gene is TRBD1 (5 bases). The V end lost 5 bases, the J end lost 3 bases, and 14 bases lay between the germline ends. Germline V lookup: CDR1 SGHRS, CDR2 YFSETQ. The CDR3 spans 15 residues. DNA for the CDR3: TGCGCCAGCAGGCTCTCGACAGACTCTAATGAAAAACTGTTTTTT. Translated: CASRLSTDSNEKLFF. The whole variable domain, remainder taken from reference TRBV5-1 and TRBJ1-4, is KAGVTQTPRYLIKTRGQQVTLSCSPISGHRSVSWYQQTPGQGLQFLFEYFSETQRNKGNFPGRFSGRQFSNSRSEMNVSTLELGDSALYLCASRLSTDSNEKLFFGSGTQLSVL.

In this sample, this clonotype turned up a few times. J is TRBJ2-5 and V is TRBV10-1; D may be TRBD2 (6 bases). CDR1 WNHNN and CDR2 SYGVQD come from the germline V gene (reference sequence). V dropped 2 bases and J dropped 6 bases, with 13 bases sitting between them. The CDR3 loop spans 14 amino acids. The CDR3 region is CASSERELWKTQYF. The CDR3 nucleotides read TGCGCCAGCAGTGAGCGGGAGCTTTGGAAGACCCAGTACTTC.

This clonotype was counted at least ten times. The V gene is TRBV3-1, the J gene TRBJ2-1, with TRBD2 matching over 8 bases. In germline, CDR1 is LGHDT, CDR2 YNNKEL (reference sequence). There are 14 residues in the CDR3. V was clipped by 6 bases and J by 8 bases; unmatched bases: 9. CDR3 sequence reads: CASSFRTSSDEQFF. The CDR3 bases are TGTGCCAGCAGTTTCCGGACTAGCTCAGATGAGCAGTTCTTC.

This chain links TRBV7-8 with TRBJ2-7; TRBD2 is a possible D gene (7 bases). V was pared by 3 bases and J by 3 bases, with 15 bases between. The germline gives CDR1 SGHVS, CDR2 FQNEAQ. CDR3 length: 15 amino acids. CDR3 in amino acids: CASSLGRGGFYEQYF. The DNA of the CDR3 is TGTGCCAGCAGCTTGGGGAGGGGGGGTTTCTACGAGCAGTACTTC.

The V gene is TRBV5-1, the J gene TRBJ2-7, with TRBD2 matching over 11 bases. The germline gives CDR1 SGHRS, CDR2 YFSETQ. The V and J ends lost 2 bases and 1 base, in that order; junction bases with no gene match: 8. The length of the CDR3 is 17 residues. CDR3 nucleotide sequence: TGCGCCAGCAGCTTTCAGCTAGCGGGAGGTATTTCCTACGAGCAGTACTTC. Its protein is CASSFQLAGGISYEQYF.

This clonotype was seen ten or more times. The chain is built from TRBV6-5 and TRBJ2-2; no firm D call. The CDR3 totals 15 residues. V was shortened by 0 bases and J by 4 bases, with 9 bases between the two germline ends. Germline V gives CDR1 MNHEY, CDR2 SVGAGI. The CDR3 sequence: CASSYSALSTGELFF. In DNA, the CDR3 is TGTGCCAGCAGTTACTCGGCGCTGTCCACCGGGGAGCTGTTTTTT.

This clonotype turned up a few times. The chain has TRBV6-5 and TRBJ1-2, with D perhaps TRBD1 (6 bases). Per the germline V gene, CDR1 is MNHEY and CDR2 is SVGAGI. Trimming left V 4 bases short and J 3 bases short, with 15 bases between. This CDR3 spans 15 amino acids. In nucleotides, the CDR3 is TGTGCCAGCAGTTTCGGGGTAGCAGGGGACTATGGCTACACCTTC. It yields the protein CASSFGVAGDYGYTF.